These T cell receptor beta chains were read from a single sample in a study of a mutant IDH1 vaccine in newly diagnosed glioma. Their recognized antigens are unknown. Sequenced by immunoSEQ multiplex PCR; TCRdb stores in-frame clones only, minus some. The sample holds around 56,000 clones, about 81% seen once. The sample consisted of PBMCs, taken from a glioma patient whose treatment included an IDH1 peptide vaccine. These receptors all stem from a woman aged 40 to 50 with glioma. Some clones in this sample may be carry-over from other donors' samples. Both conserved end residues are part of each CDR3. D genes are given only for firm matches. Only some rows state a clone size, as once, few, many or a class for expanded clones.

j_call v_call d_call clone_size cdr3_nt cdr3_aa
TRBJ2-4 TRBV30 . . TGTGCCTGGAGTGACACCTCCCAACAGTACTTC CAWSDTSQQYF
TRBJ1-2 TRBV6-1 . once TGTGCCAGCGATAACTATGGCTACACCTTC CASDNYGYTF
TRBJ2-7 TRBV7-9 . once TGTGCCAGCAGCTTAGGCTCCTACGCGATCGAATCCTACGAGCAGTACTTC CASSLGSYAIESYEQYF
TRBJ2-2 TRBV2 . . TGTGCCAGCAGATCGGACGTCGGGGAGCTGTTTTTT CASRSDVGELFF
TRBJ2-7 TRBV11-2 TRBD1 . TGTGCCAGCAGCTTTCGACAGGGGGCCTCCTACGAGCAGTACTTC CASSFRQGASYEQYF
TRBJ2-7 TRBV6-5 . . TGTGCCAGCAGTTACGGGGAATGGGAAGAGCAGTACTTC CASSYGEWEEQYF
TRBJ1-2 TRBV6-5 . . TGTGCCAGCAGTTCTAATGGGGGCTACACCTTC CASSSNGGYTF
TRBJ1-2 TRBV27 . few TGTGCCAGCAGTTTCGACAGACTCTATGGCTACACCTTC CASSFDRLYGYTF
TRBJ2-7 TRBV4-1 . . TGCGCCAGCAGCCCCGGGGTCCAGAGGGAGCAGTACTTC CASSPGVQREQYF
TRBJ2-3 TRBV20-1 . . TGCAGTGCTCGGACGGCCGATACGCAGTATTTT CSARTADTQYF
TRBJ1-1 TRBV7-2 . . TGTGCCAGCAGCTTATCCCCAATGGGGAACACTGAAGCTTTCTTT CASSLSPMGNTEAFF
TRBJ1-5 TRBV30 . . TGTGCCTGGAGCTACAGCAACGATCAGCCCCAGCATTTT CAWSYSNDQPQHF
TRBJ1-1 TRBV9 . . TGTGCCAGCAGCGTAGAGAACACTGAAGCTTTCTTT CASSVENTEAFF
TRBJ1-2 TRBV30 TRBD1 . TGTGCCTGGAGTACAACAGGGGCTAACTATGGCTACACCTTC CAWSTTGANYGYTF
TRBJ2-6 TRBV27 . . TGTGCCAGCAGTTCCCCGGGGGGCGACTCTGGGGCCAACGTCCTGACTTTC CASSSPGGDSGANVLTF
TRBJ1-3 TRBV20-1 . once TGCAGTGCTAGGGCTGGAAACACCATATATTTT CSARAGNTIYF
TRBJ1-3 TRBV2 TRBD1 . TGTGCCAGCAGCCTAAGGACAGGGATAGCAAACACCATATATTTT CASSLRTGIANTIYF
TRBJ2-2 TRBV7-9 TRBD2 . TGTGCCAGCAGCTCCGAACTAGCGGGGGGGAAGCTGTTTTTT CASSSELAGGKLFF
TRBJ2-2 TRBV11-2 . once TGTGCCAGCAGCCAGAGAGGACAGATAACCACCGGGGAGCTGTTTTTT CASSQRGQITTGELFF
TRBJ2-5 TRBV5-8 TRBD1 . TGTGCCAGCAGCTTCGGACAGGGGTGGCGAGAGACCCAGTACTTC CASSFGQGWRETQYF
TRBJ1-6 TRBV5-8 TRBD1 . TGTGCCAGCAGCTCCGGGACAGGGGTTTCACCCCTCCACTTT CASSSGTGVSPLHF
TRBJ2-1 TRBV2 . . TGTGCCAGCAATAGGGGCCAGGACGATGAGCAGTTCTTC CASNRGQDDEQFF
TRBJ2-5 TRBV7-9 . . TGTGCCAGCAGCTTATGGGGGAAACGGGGAGGCAGAAAGACCCAGTACTTC CASSLWGKRGGRKTQYF
TRBJ2-5 TRBV29-1 . . TGCAGCGTTGAAGATATGCGGTACCAAGAGACCCAGTACTTC CSVEDMRYQETQYF
TRBJ2-3 TRBV2 . . TGTGCCAGCAACCCGGGGTCGACAGATACGCAGTATTTT CASNPGSTDTQYF
TRBJ2-7 TRBV25-1 . . TGTGCCAGCAGTCGGGATGTAAACGAGCAGTACTTC CASSRDVNEQYF
TRBJ1-1 TRBV7-9 . few TGTGCCAGCAGCCCACCTTTGGGGGCCATTGAAGCTTTCTTT CASSPPLGAIEAFF
TRBJ1-6 TRBV6-5 . once TGTGCCAGCAGTTACGATGGGGCGGGAAGTTCACCCCTCCACTTT CASSYDGAGSSPLHF
TRBJ2-3 TRBV6-6 TRBD2 . TGTGCCAGCAGTTGGGGCGGGGGGGCCGAAGATACGCAGTATTTT CASSWGGGAEDTQYF
TRBJ1-2 TRBV18 . . TGTGCCAGCTCACCACGGGCAGTCTGGGAAGACTATGGCTACACCTTC CASSPRAVWEDYGYTF
TRBJ2-1 TRBV7-9 TRBD1 . TGTGCCAGCAGCTTGACGGACAGGATTCTCTTC CASSLTDRILF
TRBJ1-6 TRBV5-5 . . TGTGCCAGCAGCTTAGGCTCACCCCTCCACTTT CASSLGSPLHF
TRBJ2-2 TRBV9 TRBD2 . TGTGCCAGCAGCGTACTAGCGGGGGGGCCCGGGGAGCTGTTTTTT CASSVLAGGPGELFF
TRBJ2-7 TRBV27 TRBD1 few TGTGCCAGCAGTTTTTCCACAGGGGTGGAGCAGTACTTC CASSFSTGVEQYF
TRBJ1-2 TRBV29-1 . few TGCAGCGTTGATAAAGGGGCGGGAGGCTACACCTTC CSVDKGAGGYTF